This T cell receptor (beta chain) was observed in a study of response to subunit inactivated influenza vaccine. Germline V gene lookup returns CDR1 DFQATT and CDR2 SNEGSKA (reference sequence). Trimming cost V 5 bases and J 0 bases, with 14 bases left between them. The CDR3 contains 15 residues. TCRdb re-called the RT-PCR reads with MiXCR, one entry per CDR3 protein. The repertoire holds about 240,000 distinct CDR3 sequences, with 9% to 15% as singletons. The genes are TRBV20-1 and TRBJ2-1; D unresolved. Sequencing used non-naive T cells sorted from PBMCs, obtained 14 days before vaccination. This TCR was recovered from a man aged 45-65 years who received an inactivated influenza vaccine. The DNA for the CDR3 is TGCAGTGCTGCCAATGGGAAAAGCTCCTACAATGAGCAGTTCTTC. Protein: CSAANGKSSYNEQFF.